The present T cell receptor beta chain was sequenced within a study of technical replicates of blood from several donors. In this sample, this clone turned up a few times. The germline gives CDR1 MGHRA, CDR2 YSYEKL. The germline V and J ends were trimmed by 0 bases and 0 bases, with 12 bases remaining between them. The CDR3 sequence is 18 residues long. Libraries were prepared by immunoSEQ multiplex PCR; TCRdb keeps only in-frame clonotypes and omits some of them. The sample gives approximately 81,000 clones, roughly four fifths of which show up once; approximately 4% is in the top ten. The TCR was taken from a human donor in good health. Some clones in this sample may be carry-over from other donors' samples. Source material: PBMCs. This chain links TRBV4-1 with TRBJ2-6, with TRBD1 as a possible D gene (6 bases). The CDR3 here is CASSQETQGASGANVLTF. The CDR3 DNA sequence: TGCGCCAGCAGCCAAGAGACACAGGGAGCCTCTGGGGCCAACGTCCTGACTTTC.